The 10 T cell receptor beta chains below were found in one sample sequenced in a study of CD8 T cells in ankylosing spondylitis. Regarding the study as a whole: It appeared that ankylosing spondylitis blood was characterized by a TCR beta motif of several highly homologous variants.

For these TCRs, the target antigens are not known. TCRdb re-called the 5' RACE reads with MiXCR, one entry per CDR3 protein. The data show approximately 540,000 distinct CDR3 sequences, approximately 12% seen once. Material for sequencing was blood, either unsorted or a sorted T cell fraction (not recorded which). The receptors derive from a male donor with ankylosing spondylitis.

The chain has TRBV7-2 and TRBJ1-2, with D perhaps matching TRBD1 (6 bases). CDR1 and CDR2 (germline): SGHTA, FQGNSA. This CDR3 is built from 15 residues. V dropped 5 bases and J dropped 1 base, with 14 bases sitting between them. CDR3 sequence reads: CASSKQGPDNYGYTF. Written as DNA, the CDR3 is TGTGCCAGCAGCAAACAGGGACCCGATAACTATGGCTACACCTTC.

This clonotype was seen a handful of times. This chain uses TRBV27 with TRBJ1-6; 9 nucleotides agree with TRBD1. The CDR3 runs to 14 residues. Germline V lookup: CDR1 MNHEY, CDR2 SMNVEV (reference sequence). V trimming: 9 bases; J trimming: 7 bases; junction bases outside the gene matches: 7. In DNA, the CDR3 is TGTGCCAGTACCGGGACAGGGAGAAATTCACCCCTCCACTTT. Its protein product is CASTGTGRNSPLHF.

In its sample, this clonotype was seen a few times. This chain uses TRBV20-1 with TRBJ2-7; 9 nucleotides match TRBD2. The V segment lost 6 bases and the J segment 5 bases; nucleotides outside the gene matches: 14. There are 15 residues in the CDR3. The germline CDR1 and CDR2 sequences are DFQATT and SNEGSKA (reference sequence). CDR3 nucleotide sequence: TGCAGTGCCAAGCCACGGGCTAGCGGGACAAACGAGCAGTACTTC. It is translated as CSAKPRASGTNEQYF.

The chain carries TRBV6-1 and TRBJ1-2; no clear D gene. This CDR3 is built from 14 residues. The ends were cut back, 6 bases at V and 6 bases at J, with 17 bases in the middle. Germline lookup yields CDR1 MNHNS and CDR2 SASEGT. The CDR3 DNA sequence: TGTGCCAGCAGAGGTGGACTTCCTGCGAATGGCTACACCTTC. Its translation: CASRGGLPANGYTF.

Comments on this clonotype: The conserved phenylalanine or tryptophan normally closing the CDR3 is absent here, so this likely arose from a read error. V gene TRBV29-1 combines with J gene TRBJ1-2; 8 nucleotides align to TRBD1. The CDR3 is made up of 14 amino acids. With 4 bases clipped from V and 6 bases from J, the junction kept 10 bases outside the gene matches. CDR1 is SQVTM and CDR2 is ANQGSEA in the germline V gene. The CDR3 sequence is CSVVATGADDGYTS. Here the CDR3 DNA reads TGCAGCGTTGTGGCGACAGGGGCGGATGATGGCTACACCTCC.

This sequence joins TRBV20-1 and TRBJ2-5; no reliable D call. The CDR3 spans 13 residues. CDR1 is DFQATT and CDR2 is SNEGSKA in the germline V gene (reference sequence). The ends were cut back, 0 bases at V and 5 bases at J, with 10 bases in the middle. CDR3 bases: TGCAGTGCTAGAGAGGGTCCGGCGGAGACCCAGTACTTC. This gives the protein CSAREGPAETQYF.

This clonotype has just a few counts. Here the CDR3 reads CASSGWAIAAIEQFF. The CDR3 DNA follows: TGTGCCAGCAGCGGTTGGGCTATAGCGGCCATTGAGCAGTTCTTC. The rearrangement uses TRBV21-1 and TRBJ2-1; TRBD2 is the table's D call and was not checked against the DNA. TRBV21-1 is labeled a pseudogene. The CDR3 length is 15 residues.

This clonotype was counted a few times. The chain is built from TRBV12-3 or TRBV12-4 and TRBJ2-1, with 9 bases lining up with TRBD2. V was clipped by 1 base and J by 7 bases; unmatched bases: 8. The CDR3 has 16 amino acids. The chain's CDR3 is CASSLGLAGPKNEQFF. CDR3 sequence (DNA): TGTGCCAGCAGTTTAGGGCTAGCGGGACCCAAGAATGAGCAGTTCTTC.

The DNA for the CDR3 is TGTGCCAGCAGTTTCGACAGGGACGGCAATCAGCCCCAGCATTTT. This encodes CASSFDRDGNQPQHF. This rearrangement joins TRBV12-3 or TRBV12-4 to TRBJ1-5; 7 nucleotides match TRBD1. V lost 3 bases and J lost 2; bases outside the gene matches: 4. The CDR3 has 15 residues.

The count of this clonotype is one. This chain uses TRBV6-1 with TRBJ2-3, with TRBD2 matching over 9 bases. The CDR3 is 17 amino acids. Germline CDR1 and CDR2: MNHNS and SASEGT. Germline trimming cut 2 bases from V and 0 bases from J; bases unmatched to any gene: 6. The DNA of the CDR3 is TGTGCCAGCAGTGAAATCCCTAGCGGGGATAGCACAGATACGCAGTATTTT. It codes for CASSEIPSGDSTDTQYF.